The T cell receptor (beta chain) described here comes from a study of blood T cell repertoires in COVID-19. The wider study: Researchers got acute and convalescent COVID-19 samples from the United States, Italy and Spain. In each case, the material was cDNA or gDNA derived from T cells, B-cell-depleted T cells, or PBMCs.

Germline CDR1 WNHNN, CDR2 SYGVQD (reference sequence). J was trimmed by 5 bases and V by 4 bases; bases with no gene match: 4. The CDR3 has 13 residues. Data came from immunoSEQ multiplex PCR; TCRdb stores just in-frame clones and leaves some out. The table records 120,000 to 150,000 clones, roughly 79% of them present only once. The chain combines TRBV10-1 with TRBJ2-5, with 7 bases that match TRBD1. This receptor was obtained from a human donor with acute or convalescent COVID-19. The donor label of this sample is uncertain. Input material: peripheral blood. The CDR3 sequence is CASSGTGRETQYF. The CDR3 DNA sequence: TGCGCCAGCAGTGGGACAGGACGGGAGACCCAGTACTTC.